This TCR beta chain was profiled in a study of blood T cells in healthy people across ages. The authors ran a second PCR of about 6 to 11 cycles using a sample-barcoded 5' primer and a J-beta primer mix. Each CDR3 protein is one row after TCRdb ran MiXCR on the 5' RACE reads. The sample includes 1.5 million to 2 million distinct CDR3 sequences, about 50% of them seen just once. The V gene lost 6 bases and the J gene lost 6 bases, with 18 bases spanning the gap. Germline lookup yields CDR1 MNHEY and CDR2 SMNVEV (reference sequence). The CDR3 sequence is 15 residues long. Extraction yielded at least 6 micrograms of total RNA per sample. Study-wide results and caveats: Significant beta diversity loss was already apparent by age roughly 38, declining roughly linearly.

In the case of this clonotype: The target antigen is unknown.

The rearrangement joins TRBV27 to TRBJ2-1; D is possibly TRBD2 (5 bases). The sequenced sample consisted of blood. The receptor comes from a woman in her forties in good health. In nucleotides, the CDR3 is TGTGCCAGCAGCGACTTCGGGGTAGCAAGCAATGAGCAGTTCTTC. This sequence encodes CASSDFGVASNEQFF.